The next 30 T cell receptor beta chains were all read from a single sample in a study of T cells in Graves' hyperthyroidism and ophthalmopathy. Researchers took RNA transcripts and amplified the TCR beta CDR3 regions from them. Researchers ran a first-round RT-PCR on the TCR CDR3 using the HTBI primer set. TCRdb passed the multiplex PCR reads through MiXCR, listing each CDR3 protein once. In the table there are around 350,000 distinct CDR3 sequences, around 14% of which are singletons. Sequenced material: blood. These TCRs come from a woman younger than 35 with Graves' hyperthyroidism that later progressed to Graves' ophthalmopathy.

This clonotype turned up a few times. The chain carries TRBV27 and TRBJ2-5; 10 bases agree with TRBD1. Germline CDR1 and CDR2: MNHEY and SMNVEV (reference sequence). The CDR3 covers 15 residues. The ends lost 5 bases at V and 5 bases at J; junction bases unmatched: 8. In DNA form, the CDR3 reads TGTGCCAGCAGTAACCGACAGGGGGCCAGGGAGACCCAGTACTTC. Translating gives CASSNRQGARETQYF.

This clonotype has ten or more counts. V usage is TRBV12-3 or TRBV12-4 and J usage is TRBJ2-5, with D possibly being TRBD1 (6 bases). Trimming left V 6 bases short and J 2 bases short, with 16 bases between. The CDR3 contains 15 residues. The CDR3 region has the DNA TGTGCCAGCAGCCCACCCTGGGGGCTACAAGAGACCCAGTACTTC. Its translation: CASSPPWGLQETQYF.

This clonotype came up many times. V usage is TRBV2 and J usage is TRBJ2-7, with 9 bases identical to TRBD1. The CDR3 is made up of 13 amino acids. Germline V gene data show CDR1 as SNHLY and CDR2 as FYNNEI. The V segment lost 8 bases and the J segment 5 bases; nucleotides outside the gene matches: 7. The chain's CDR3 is CASGAGTGNEQYF. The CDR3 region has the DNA TGTGCCAGCGGTGCGGGGACAGGGAACGAGCAGTACTTC.

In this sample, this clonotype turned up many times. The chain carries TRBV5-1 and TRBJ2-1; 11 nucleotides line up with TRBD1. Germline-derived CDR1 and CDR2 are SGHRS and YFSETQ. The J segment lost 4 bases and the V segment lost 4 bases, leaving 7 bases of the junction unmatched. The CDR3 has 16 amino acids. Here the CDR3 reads CASSLTGTGGYNEQFF. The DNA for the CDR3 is TGCGCCAGCAGCCTCACCGGGACAGGGGGGTACAATGAGCAGTTCTTC. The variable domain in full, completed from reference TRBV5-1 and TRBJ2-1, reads KAGVTQTPRYLIKTRGQQVTLSCSPISGHRSVSWYQQTPGQGLQFLFEYFSETQRNKGNFPGRFSGRQFSNSRSEMNVSTLELGDSALYLCASSLTGTGGYNEQFFGPGTRLTVL.

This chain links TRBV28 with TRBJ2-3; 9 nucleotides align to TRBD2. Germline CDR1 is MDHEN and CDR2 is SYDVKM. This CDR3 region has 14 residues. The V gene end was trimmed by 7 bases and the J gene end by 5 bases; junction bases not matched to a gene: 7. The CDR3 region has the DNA TGTGCCAGCAAAGGCGGGAGGGATATAGATACGCAGTATTTT. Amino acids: CASKGGRDIDTQYF.

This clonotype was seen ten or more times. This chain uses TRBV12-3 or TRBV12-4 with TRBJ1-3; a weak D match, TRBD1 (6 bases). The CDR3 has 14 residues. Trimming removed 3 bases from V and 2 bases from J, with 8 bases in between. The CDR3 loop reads CASSLAGAGNTIYF. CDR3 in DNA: TGTGCCAGCAGTTTGGCAGGGGCTGGAAACACCATATATTTT.

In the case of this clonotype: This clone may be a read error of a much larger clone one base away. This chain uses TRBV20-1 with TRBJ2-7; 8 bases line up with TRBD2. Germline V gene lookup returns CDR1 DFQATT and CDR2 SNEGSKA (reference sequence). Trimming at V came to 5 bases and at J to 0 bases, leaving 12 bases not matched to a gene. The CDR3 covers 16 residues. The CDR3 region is CSAELKNSGVSYEQYF. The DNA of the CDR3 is TGCAGTGCTGAATTAAAGAATAGCGGGGTCTCCTACGAGCAGTACTTC.

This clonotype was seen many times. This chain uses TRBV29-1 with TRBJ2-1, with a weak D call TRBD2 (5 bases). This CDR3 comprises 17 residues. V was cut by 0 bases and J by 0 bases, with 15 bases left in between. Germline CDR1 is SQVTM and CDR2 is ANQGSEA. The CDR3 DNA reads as TGCAGCGTTGAAGATCCGGGCGGGCTAACCTCCTACAATGAGCAGTTCTTC. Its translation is CSVEDPGGLTSYNEQFF.

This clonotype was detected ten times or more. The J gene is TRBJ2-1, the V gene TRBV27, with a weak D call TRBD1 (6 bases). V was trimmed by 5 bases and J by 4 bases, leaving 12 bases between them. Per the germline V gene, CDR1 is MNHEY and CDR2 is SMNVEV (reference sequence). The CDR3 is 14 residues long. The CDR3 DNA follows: TGTGCCAGCAGTGAAGCGGACAGTTACAATGAGCAGTTCTTC. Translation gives CASSEADSYNEQFF.

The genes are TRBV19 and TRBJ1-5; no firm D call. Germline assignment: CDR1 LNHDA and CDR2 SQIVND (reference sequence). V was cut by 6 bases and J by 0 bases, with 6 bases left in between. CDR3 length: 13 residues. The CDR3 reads CASRLYSNQPQHF. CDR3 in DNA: TGTGCCAGTAGGTTATATAGCAATCAGCCCCAGCATTTT.

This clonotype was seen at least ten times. The CDR3 region has the DNA TGTGCCAGCAGCTTGGACAGCGAAGGTGGAGATACGCAGTATTTT. This codes for CASSLDSEGGDTQYF. This rearrangement joins TRBV5-6 to TRBJ2-3; D is uncertain. Germline V gene sequence: CDR1 SGHDT, CDR2 YYEEEE. The CDR3 is made up of 15 amino acids. V lost 0 bases and J 5 bases, leaving 13 bases between the germline ends.

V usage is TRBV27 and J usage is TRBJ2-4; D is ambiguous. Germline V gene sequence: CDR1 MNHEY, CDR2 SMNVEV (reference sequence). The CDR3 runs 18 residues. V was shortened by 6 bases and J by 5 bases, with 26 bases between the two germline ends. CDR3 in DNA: TGTGCCAGCAGCTCATCCCCCCCCGCTGGCGCTGCCGAAAACATTCAGTACTTC. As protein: CASSSSPPAGAAENIQYF.

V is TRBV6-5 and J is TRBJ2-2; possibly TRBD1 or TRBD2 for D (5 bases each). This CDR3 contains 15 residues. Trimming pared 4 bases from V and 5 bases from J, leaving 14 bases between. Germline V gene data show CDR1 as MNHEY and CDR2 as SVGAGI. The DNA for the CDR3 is TGTGCCAGCAGTTCCAGGGAGCGCAGTACCGGGGAGCTGTTTTTT. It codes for CASSSRERSTGELFF.

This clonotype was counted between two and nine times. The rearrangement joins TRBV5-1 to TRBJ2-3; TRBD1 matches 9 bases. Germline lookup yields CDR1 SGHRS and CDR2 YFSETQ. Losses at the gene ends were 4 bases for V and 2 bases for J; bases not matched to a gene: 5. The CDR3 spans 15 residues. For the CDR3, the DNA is TGCGCCAGCAGCCCGCGGGACAGGGTCACAGATACGCAGTATTTT. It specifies CASSPRDRVTDTQYF.

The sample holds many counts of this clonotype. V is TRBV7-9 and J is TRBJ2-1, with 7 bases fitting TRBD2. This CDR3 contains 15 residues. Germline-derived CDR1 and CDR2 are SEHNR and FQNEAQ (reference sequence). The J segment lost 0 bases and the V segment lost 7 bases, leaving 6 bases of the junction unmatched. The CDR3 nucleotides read TGTGCCAGCACCACAGCGGGAAGCTCCTACAATGAGCAGTTCTTC. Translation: CASTTAGSSYNEQFF.

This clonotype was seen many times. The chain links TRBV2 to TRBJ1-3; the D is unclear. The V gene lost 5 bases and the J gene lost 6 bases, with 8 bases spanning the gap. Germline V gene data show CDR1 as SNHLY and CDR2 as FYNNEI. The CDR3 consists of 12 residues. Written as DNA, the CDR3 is TGTGCCAGCAGTCTAACAGAAAACACCATATATTTT. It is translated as CASSLTENTIYF.

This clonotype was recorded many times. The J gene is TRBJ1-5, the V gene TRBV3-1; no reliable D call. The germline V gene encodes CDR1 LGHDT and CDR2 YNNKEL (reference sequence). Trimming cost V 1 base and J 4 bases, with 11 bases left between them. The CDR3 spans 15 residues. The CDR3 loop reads CASSQVGDLNQPQHF. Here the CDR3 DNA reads TGTGCCAGCAGCCAAGTAGGAGACCTTAATCAGCCCCAGCATTTT.

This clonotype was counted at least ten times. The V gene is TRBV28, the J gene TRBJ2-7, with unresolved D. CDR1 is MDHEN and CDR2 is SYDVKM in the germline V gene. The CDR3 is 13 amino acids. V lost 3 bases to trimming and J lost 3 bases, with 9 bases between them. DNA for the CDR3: TGTGCCAGCAGTTTTCTCTCGCGCTACGAGCAGTACTTC. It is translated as CASSFLSRYEQYF.

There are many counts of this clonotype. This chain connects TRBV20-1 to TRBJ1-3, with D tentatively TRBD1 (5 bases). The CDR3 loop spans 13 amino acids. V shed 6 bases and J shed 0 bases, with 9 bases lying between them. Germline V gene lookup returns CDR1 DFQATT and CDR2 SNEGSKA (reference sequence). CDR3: CSAWGYSGNTIYF. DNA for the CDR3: TGCAGTGCCTGGGGGTACTCTGGAAACACCATATATTTT.

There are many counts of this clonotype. The CDR3 DNA reads TGTGCCAGCAGCTTAGAAGACATGAACACTGAAGCTTTCTTT. It encodes CASSLEDMNTEAFF. This sequence joins TRBV7-8 and TRBJ1-1; D gene uncertain. V lost 1 base, J lost 0 bases, and 6 bases lay in between. The CDR3 spans 14 residues. CDR1 and CDR2 from the germline V gene are SGHVS and FQNEAQ.

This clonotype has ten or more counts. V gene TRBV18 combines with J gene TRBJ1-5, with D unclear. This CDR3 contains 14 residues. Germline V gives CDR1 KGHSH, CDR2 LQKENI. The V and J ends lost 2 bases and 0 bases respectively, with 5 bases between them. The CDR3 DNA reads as TGTGCCAGCTCACCATCCCTTAGCAATCAGCCCCAGCATTTT. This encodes CASSPSLSNQPQHF.

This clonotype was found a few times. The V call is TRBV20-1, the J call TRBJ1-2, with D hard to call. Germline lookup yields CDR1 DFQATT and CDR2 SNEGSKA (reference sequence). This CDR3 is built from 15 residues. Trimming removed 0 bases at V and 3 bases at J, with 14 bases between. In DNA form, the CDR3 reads TGCAGTGCTAGAGACCTGCGACCCACCCACTATGGCTACACCTTC. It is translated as CSARDLRPTHYGYTF.

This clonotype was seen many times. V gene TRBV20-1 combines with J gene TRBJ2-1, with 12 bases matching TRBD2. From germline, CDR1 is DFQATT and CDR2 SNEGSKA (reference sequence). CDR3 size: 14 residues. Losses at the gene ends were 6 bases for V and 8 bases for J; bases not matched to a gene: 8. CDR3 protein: CSASTSGSLYEQFF. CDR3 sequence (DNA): TGCAGTGCGTCGACTAGCGGGAGTTTATATGAGCAGTTCTTC.

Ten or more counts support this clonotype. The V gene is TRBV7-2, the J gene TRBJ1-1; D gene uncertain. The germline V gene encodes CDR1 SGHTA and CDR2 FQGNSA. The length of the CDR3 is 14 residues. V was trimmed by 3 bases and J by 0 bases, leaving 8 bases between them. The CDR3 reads CASSFSTVNTEAFF. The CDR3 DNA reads TGTGCCAGCAGCTTTAGCACGGTGAACACTGAAGCTTTCTTT.

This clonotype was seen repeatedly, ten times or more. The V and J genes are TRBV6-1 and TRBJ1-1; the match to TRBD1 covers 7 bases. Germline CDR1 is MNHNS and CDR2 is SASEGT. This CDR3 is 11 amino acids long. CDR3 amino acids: CAVQGWTEAFF. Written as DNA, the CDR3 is TGTGCGGTACAGGGGTGGACTGAAGCTTTCTTT.

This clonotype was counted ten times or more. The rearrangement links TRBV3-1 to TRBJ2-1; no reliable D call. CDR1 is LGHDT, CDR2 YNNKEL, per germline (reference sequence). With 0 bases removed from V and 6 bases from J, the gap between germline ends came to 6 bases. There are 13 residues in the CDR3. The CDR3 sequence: CASSQESPNEQFF. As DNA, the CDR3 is TGTGCCAGCAGCCAAGAGTCGCCCAATGAGCAGTTCTTC.

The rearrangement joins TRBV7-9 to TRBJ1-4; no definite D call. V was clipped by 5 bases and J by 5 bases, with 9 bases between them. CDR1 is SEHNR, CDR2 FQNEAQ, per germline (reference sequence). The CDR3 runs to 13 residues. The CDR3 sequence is CASSQPGNEKLFF. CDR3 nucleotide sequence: TGTGCCAGCAGCCAACCAGGCAATGAAAAACTGTTTTTT.

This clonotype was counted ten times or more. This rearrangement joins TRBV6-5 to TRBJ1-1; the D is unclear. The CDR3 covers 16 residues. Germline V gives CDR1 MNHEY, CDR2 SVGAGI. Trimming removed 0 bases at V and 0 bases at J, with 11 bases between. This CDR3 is CASSYSGPSMNTEAFF. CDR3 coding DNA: TGTGCCAGCAGTTACTCTGGCCCGAGCATGAACACTGAAGCTTTCTTT.

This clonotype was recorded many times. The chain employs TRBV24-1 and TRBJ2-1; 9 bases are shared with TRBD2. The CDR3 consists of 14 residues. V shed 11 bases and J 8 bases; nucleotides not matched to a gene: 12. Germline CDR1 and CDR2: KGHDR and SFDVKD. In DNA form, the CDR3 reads TGTGCCAGCGCACAAGCGGGAGGTCTAGATGAGCAGTTCTTC. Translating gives CASAQAGGLDEQFF.

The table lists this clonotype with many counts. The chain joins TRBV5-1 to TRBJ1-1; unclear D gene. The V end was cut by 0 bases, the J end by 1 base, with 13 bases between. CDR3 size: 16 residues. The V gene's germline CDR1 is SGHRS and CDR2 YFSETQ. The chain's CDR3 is CASSLAPGRRNTEAFF. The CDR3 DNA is TGCGCCAGCAGCTTGGCCCCGGGTAGAAGGAACACTGAAGCTTTCTTT.